This is a list of T cell receptor beta chains from one sample in a study of metastatic and nonmetastatic thyroid tumors. TCRdb reanalyzed the PCR reads with MiXCR. Among some 45,000 clones listed, about 16% were seen once. Material: blood. These receptors all come from a female donor with papillary thyroid cancer or a benign thyroid nodule (not recorded which). Some clones in this sample may be carry-over from other donors' samples. The CDR3 runs from the conserved cysteine through the conserved F or W. The order of the fields is clone size, V gene, J gene, D gene, CDR3 protein, CDR3 DNA. The D gene is left open where the match is weak. Clone size, where shown, is once, few, many, or a class for clones that have expanded.

clone size: many; V gene: TRBV12-5; J gene: TRBJ2-7; D gene: NA; CDR3 protein: CASGLEPPYEQYF; CDR3 DNA: TGTGCTAGTGGTCTCGAGCCTCCCTACGAGCAGTACTTC
clone size: many; V gene: TRBV6-1; J gene: TRBJ2-1; D gene: TRBD2; CDR3 protein: CASSYLAGGGNEQFF; CDR3 DNA: TGTGCCAGCAGTTATCTAGCGGGAGGGGGCAATGAGCAGTTCTTC
clone size: NA; V gene: TRBV20-1; J gene: TRBJ1-2; D gene: NA; CDR3 protein: CSARGAGIRNYFYTF; CDR3 DNA: TGCAGTGCTAGAGGGGCGGGGATCAGGAACTATTTCTACACCTTC
clone size: NA; V gene: TRBV28; J gene: TRBJ2-1; D gene: TRBD1; CDR3 protein: CGSSYRDRANEQFF; CDR3 DNA: TGTGGGAGCAGCTACCGGGACAGGGCCAATGAGCAGTTCTTC
clone size: NA; V gene: TRBV12-3/TRBV12-4; J gene: TRBJ1-2; D gene: NA; CDR3 protein: CASSPTGTWGPYYGYTF; CDR3 DNA: TGTGCCAGCAGTCCTACCGGTACATGGGGCCCTTACTATGGCTACACCTTC
clone size: NA; V gene: TRBV12-3/TRBV12-4; J gene: TRBJ2-5; D gene: NA; CDR3 protein: CASSWYGGPGETQYF; CDR3 DNA: TGTGCCAGCAGTTGGTATGGGGGGCCTGGGGAGACCCAGTACTTC
clone size: many; V gene: TRBV3-1; J gene: TRBJ2-7; D gene: NA; CDR3 protein: CASSQNPSYEQYF; CDR3 DNA: TGTGCCAGCAGCCAGAACCCCTCCTACGAGCAGTACTTC
clone size: many; V gene: TRBV6-6; J gene: TRBJ1-1; D gene: TRBD1; CDR3 protein: CASSYVGGGTEAFF; CDR3 DNA: TGTGCCAGCAGTTACGTAGGGGGCGGAACTGAAGCTTTCTTT
clone size: NA; V gene: TRBV7-8; J gene: TRBJ2-5; D gene: NA; CDR3 protein: CASSSGTFQETQYF; CDR3 DNA: TGTGCCAGCAGCTCCGGGACTTTCCAAGAGACCCAGTACTTC
clone size: many; V gene: TRBV3-1; J gene: TRBJ2-6; D gene: TRBD1; CDR3 protein: CASSRNPTGGRSGANVLTF; CDR3 DNA: TGTGCCAGCAGCCGAAACCCGACAGGGGGGCGCTCTGGGGCCAACGTCCTGACTTTC
clone size: NA; V gene: TRBV6-1; J gene: TRBJ1-6; D gene: NA; CDR3 protein: CASGQGQGGSPLHF; CDR3 DNA: TGTGCCAGCGGCCAAGGCCAGGGTGGTTCACCCCTCCACTTT
clone size: many; V gene: TRBV7-9; J gene: TRBJ2-1; D gene: NA; CDR3 protein: CASSPRGGGSYNEQFF; CDR3 DNA: TGTGCCAGCAGCCCCAGGGGTGGTGGCTCCTACAATGAGCAGTTCTTC
clone size: many; V gene: TRBV11-2; J gene: TRBJ1-3; D gene: NA; CDR3 protein: CASSSLVGNTIYF; CDR3 DNA: TGTGCCAGCAGCTCTCTGGTCGGAAACACCATATATTTT
clone size: many; V gene: TRBV11-2; J gene: TRBJ1-1; D gene: NA; CDR3 protein: CASSSSLGGGMNTEAFF; CDR3 DNA: TGTGCCAGCAGCTCTTCCCTAGGGGGGGGAATGAACACTGAAGCTTTCTTT
clone size: many; V gene: TRBV7-9; J gene: TRBJ1-4; D gene: NA; CDR3 protein: CASGGDIPNEKLFF; CDR3 DNA: TGTGCCAGCGGTGGGGACATCCCTAATGAAAAACTGTTTTTT
clone size: NA; V gene: TRBV20-1; J gene: TRBJ1-2; D gene: TRBD1; CDR3 protein: CSAFSTGGYGYTF; CDR3 DNA: TGCAGTGCTTTCTCGACAGGGGGCTATGGCTACACCTTC
clone size: NA; V gene: TRBV2; J gene: TRBJ2-2; D gene: NA; CDR3 protein: CASNKWNTGELFF; CDR3 DNA: TGTGCCAGCAATAAGTGGAACACCGGGGAGCTGTTTTTT
clone size: few; V gene: TRBV6-1; J gene: TRBJ1-6; D gene: NA; CDR3 protein: CASSEAGGVENSPLHF; CDR3 DNA: TGTGCCAGCAGTGAAGCAGGGGGGGTCGAAAATTCACCCCTCCACTTT
clone size: many; V gene: TRBV11-2; J gene: TRBJ2-7; D gene: TRBD2; CDR3 protein: CASSLITSGYYEQYF; CDR3 DNA: TGTGCCAGCAGCTTAATTACTAGCGGGTATTACGAGCAGTACTTC
clone size: many; V gene: TRBV5-1; J gene: TRBJ1-4; D gene: NA; CDR3 protein: CASSGLATNEKLFF; CDR3 DNA: TGCGCCAGCTCAGGGTTAGCAACTAATGAAAAACTGTTTTTT
clone size: many; V gene: TRBV5-8; J gene: TRBJ1-4; D gene: TRBD1; CDR3 protein: CASSIQGANEKLFF; CDR3 DNA: TGTGCCAGCAGCATACAGGGGGCGAATGAAAAACTGTTTTTT
clone size: few; V gene: TRBV19; J gene: TRBJ2-1; D gene: NA; CDR3 protein: CASSMSHRQFNEQFF; CDR3 DNA: TGTGCCAGTAGTATGTCTCATAGGCAGTTCAATGAGCAGTTCTTC
clone size: once; V gene: TRBV3-1; J gene: TRBJ2-7; D gene: NA; CDR3 protein: CASSQSSYEQYF; CDR3 DNA: TGTGCCAGCAGCCAATCATCCTACGAGCAGTACTTC
clone size: few; V gene: TRBV12-5; J gene: TRBJ1-3; D gene: NA; CDR3 protein: CAIGLGGNLNTIYF; CDR3 DNA: TGTGCTATTGGTTTGGGCGGGAATCTCAACACCATATATTTT
clone size: many; V gene: TRBV11-2; J gene: TRBJ1-1; D gene: TRBD1; CDR3 protein: CASRRVGGGTEAFF; CDR3 DNA: TGTGCCAGCAGACGAGTAGGGGGCGGCACTGAAGCTTTCTTT
clone size: once; V gene: TRBV5-1; J gene: TRBJ2-1; D gene: NA; CDR3 protein: CASTGESPYNEQFF; CDR3 DNA: TGCGCCAGCACAGGGGAGTCCCCCTACAATGAGCAGTTCTTC
clone size: many; V gene: TRBV5-1; J gene: TRBJ2-7; D gene: NA; CDR3 protein: CASSRETRGGAYEQYF; CDR3 DNA: TGCGCCAGCAGCAGGGAGACCAGGGGTGGGGCCTACGAGCAGTACTTC
clone size: many; V gene: TRBV27; J gene: TRBJ1-2; D gene: NA; CDR3 protein: CASSLRSGGGLGDGYTF; CDR3 DNA: TGTGCCAGCAGTTTAAGGTCGGGCGGGGGGCTTGGGGATGGCTACACCTTC
clone size: many; V gene: TRBV20-1; J gene: TRBJ1-3; D gene: NA; CDR3 protein: CSASRASQGNTIYF; CDR3 DNA: TGCAGTGCTAGCCGGGCCTCACAAGGAAACACCATATATTTT
clone size: NA; V gene: TRBV6-1; J gene: TRBJ1-2; D gene: NA; CDR3 protein: CASSEQGVQGYTF; CDR3 DNA: TGTGCCAGCAGTGAACAGGGAGTTCAAGGCTACACCTTC
clone size: NA; V gene: TRBV2; J gene: TRBJ2-2; D gene: TRBD1; CDR3 protein: CASIPDRGVTGELFF; CDR3 DNA: TGTGCCAGCATTCCCGACAGGGGGGTCACCGGGGAGCTGTTTTTT
clone size: NA; V gene: TRBV3-1; J gene: TRBJ2-4; D gene: NA; CDR3 protein: CASSQGGAGAKNIQYF; CDR3 DNA: TGTGCCAGCAGCCAAGGGGGAGCGGGAGCCAAAAACATTCAGTACTTC
clone size: few; V gene: TRBV6-1; J gene: TRBJ2-7; D gene: TRBD2; CDR3 protein: CASTSWGGGGSSYEQYF; CDR3 DNA: TGTGCCAGCACTTCGTGGGGGGGTGGCGGGAGCTCCTACGAGCAGTACTTC
clone size: many; V gene: TRBV15; J gene: TRBJ2-1; D gene: TRBD2; CDR3 protein: CATSRAGLAEVPEQFF; CDR3 DNA: TGTGCCACCAGCAGGGCGGGACTAGCTGAAGTTCCCGAGCAGTTCTTC
clone size: NA; V gene: TRBV4-1; J gene: TRBJ2-1; D gene: TRBD2; CDR3 protein: CASSQEEGLGLAGAGEQFF; CDR3 DNA: TGCGCCAGCAGCCAAGAGGAGGGACTGGGACTAGCGGGAGCGGGTGAGCAGTTCTTC